The 17 T cell receptor beta chains reported below all come from one sample, sequenced in a study of T cell responses to AZD1222 COVID-19 vaccine. Generated by immunoSEQ multiplex PCR, the TCRdb table keeps only in-frame clones and is missing some. The repertoire includes about 150,000 clones, roughly 90% of them detected once, and around 1.4% sits in the top ten. This material consisted of peripheral blood, taken on day 0 of AZD1222 vaccination. Receptors were obtained from an adult in good health.

This clone was seen a handful of times. The chain combines TRBV11-2 with TRBJ1-4; the D is unclear. The CDR3 contains 16 residues. Germline V gives CDR1 SGHAT, CDR2 FQNNGV. The V gene lost 1 base and the J gene lost 7 bases, with 16 bases spanning the gap. As DNA, the CDR3 is TGTGCCAGCAGCTTAGTCACGCCCTCCTGGGGTGAAAAACTGTTTTTT. Amino acids: CASSLVTPSWGEKLFF.

The chain has TRBV19 and TRBJ1-2; no firm D call. The CDR3 contains 13 residues. CDR1 is LNHDA, CDR2 SQIVND, per germline (reference sequence). V lost 10 bases to trimming and J lost 5 bases, with 17 bases between them. The CDR3 region has the DNA TGTGCCACCCAATCGTCACCCGGGTATGGCTACACCTTC. Encoded protein: CATQSSPGYGYTF.

This clone showed up just once. The V gene is TRBV11-1, the J gene TRBJ1-6; the D gene is possibly TRBD1 (6 bases). Deletions cut 3 bases from V and 3 bases from J, with 9 bases between. CDR1 is SGHAT, CDR2 FQDESV, per germline (reference sequence). CDR3 length: 15 amino acids. The chain's CDR3 is CASSLDSVYNSPLHF. The CDR3 nucleotides are TGTGCCAGCAGCTTGGACAGCGTCTATAATTCACCCCTCCACTTT. The complete variable domain, with remaining parts taken from reference TRBV11-1 and TRBJ1-6, reads EAEVAQSPRYKITEKSQAVAFWCDPISGHATLYWYRQILGQGPELLVQFQDESVVDDSQLPKDRFSAERLKGVDSTLKIQPAELGDSAMYLCASSLDSVYNSPLHFGNGTRLTVT.

This chain joins TRBV7-8 and TRBJ2-2; D not resolved. Trimming pared 0 bases from V and 5 bases from J, leaving 1 base between. In germline, CDR1 is SGHVS, CDR2 FQNEAQ. The CDR3 consists of 12 residues. CDR3 DNA sequence: TGTGCCAGCAGCTTAGCGACCGGGGAGCTGTTTTTT. This codes for CASSLATGELFF. The full variable domain, completed using reference TRBV7-8 and TRBJ2-2, is GAGVSQSPRYKVAKRGQDVALRCDPISGHVSLFWYQQALGQGPEFLTYFQNEAQLDKSGLPSDRFFAERPEGSVSTLKIQRTQQEDSAVYLCASSLATGELFFGEGSRLTVL.

V usage is TRBV28 and J usage is TRBJ1-1; 10 nucleotides match TRBD1. CDR3 length: 17 amino acids. Germline CDR1 MDHEN, CDR2 SYDVKM. After removal of 11 bases from V and 1 base from J, the junction contained 16 bases not matched to a gene. The DNA of the CDR3 is TGTGCCGGTGCAAGCACGGGACAGGGGAGAAGGAACACTGAAGCTTTCTTT. Its protein product is CAGASTGQGRRNTEAFF.

This rearrangement joins TRBV18 to TRBJ1-6, with a weak D call TRBD1 (6 bases). The germline V and J ends were trimmed by 6 bases and 3 bases, with 12 bases remaining between them. CDR3 length: 15 residues. Germline CDR1 and CDR2: KGHSH and LQKENI. CDR3 sequence (DNA): TGTGCCAGCTCGACAGGTGAAAGCTATAATTCACCCCTCCACTTT. This sequence encodes CASSTGESYNSPLHF.

The gene calls are TRBV7-3 and TRBJ2-3; tentatively, D is TRBD1 or TRBD2 (5 bases each). Germline V gene sequence: CDR1 SGHTA, CDR2 FQGTGA. The CDR3 extends over 16 amino acids. V lost 3 bases and J lost 1, with 14 bases in between. As DNA, the CDR3 is TGTGCCAGCAGCTTGTGGGCGACGGGGCGCACAGATACGCAGTATTTT. This gives the protein CASSLWATGRTDTQYF.

The V and J genes are TRBV4-3 and TRBJ2-1; D is unclear. This CDR3 has 15 residues. V lost 3 bases and J lost 0, with 9 bases in between. Germline values: CDR1 LGHNA, CDR2 YSLEER. The CDR3 bases are TGCGCCAGCAGCCACTTGACGGGCTCCTACAATGAGCAGTTCTTC. Protein sequence: CASSHLTGSYNEQFF.

J is TRBJ1-5 and V is TRBV18, with D perhaps matching TRBD1 (5 bases). The CDR3 runs 14 residues. The V and J ends lost 3 bases and 7 bases respectively, with 13 bases between them. Per the germline V gene, CDR1 is KGHSH and CDR2 is LQKENI. CDR3 amino acids: CASSPTDIGQPQHF. In nucleotides, the CDR3 is TGTGCCAGCTCACCTACGGACATCGGCCAGCCCCAGCATTTT.

Only one count was recorded for this clone. CDR3 sequence reads: CASSLSSERETQYF. For the CDR3, the DNA is TGTGCCAGCAGTTTAAGCTCAGAGAGAGAGACCCAGTACTTC. The chain is built from TRBV27 and TRBJ2-5; the D is unclear. Trimming removed 2 bases at V and 4 bases at J, with 11 bases between. The CDR3 spans 14 residues. Looked up from germline, CDR1 is MNHEY and CDR2 is SMNVEV (reference sequence).

The chain has TRBV11-2 and TRBJ2-7; D possibly corresponds to TRBD1 (6 bases). Germline CDR1 and CDR2: SGHAT and FQNNGV. Trimming left V 7 bases short and J 3 bases short, with 16 bases between. The CDR3 covers 14 residues. In DNA form, the CDR3 reads TGTGCCAGCAACACCGGGACAAGATTCTACGAGCAGTACTTC. Translating gives CASNTGTRFYEQYF.

The rearrangement joins TRBV2 to TRBJ2-6; weak D call: TRBD1 (6 bases). V was shortened by 8 bases and J by 2 bases, with 10 bases between the two germline ends. Looked up from germline, CDR1 is SNHLY and CDR2 is FYNNEI. The CDR3 loop spans 14 amino acids. The CDR3 sequence is CASSWGPGANVLTF. The CDR3 DNA sequence: TGTGCCAGCTCCTGGGGGCCTGGGGCCAACGTCCTGACTTTC.

A single count supports this clone. The V and J genes are TRBV10-3 and TRBJ1-3, with D perhaps matching TRBD1 (6 bases). The CDR3 is 17 residues long. Germline CDR1 reads ENHRY; CDR2 reads SYGVKD. V lost 4 bases and J lost 0, with 16 bases in between. The CDR3 nucleotides read TGTGCCATCAGTGTGGGGGGCGGACGAAGCTCTGGAAACACCATATATTTT. Protein: CAISVGGGRSSGNTIYF.

This sequence joins TRBV13 and TRBJ2-7, with 9 bases identical to TRBD1. Germline trimming cut 2 bases from V and 5 bases from J; bases unmatched to any gene: 16. Per the germline V gene, CDR1 is PRHDT and CDR2 is FYEKMQ (reference sequence). This CDR3 region has 18 residues. This CDR3 reads CASSLFDGGTGSFHEQYF. CDR3 nucleotide sequence: TGTGCCAGCAGCTTATTTGATGGCGGGACAGGGTCTTTTCACGAGCAGTACTTC.

The chain combines TRBV5-4 with TRBJ1-1, with unresolved D. Per the germline V gene, CDR1 is SGHNT and CDR2 is YYREEE (reference sequence). V lost 2 bases and J lost 1, with 6 bases in between. CDR3 length: 13 residues. CDR3: CASSFPENTEAFF. CDR3 DNA: TGTGCCAGCAGCTTTCCAGAGAACACTGAAGCTTTCTTT.

The rearrangement links TRBV11-3 to TRBJ2-7; 7 bases fit TRBD2. Germline CDR1 SGHNT, CDR2 YENEEA. Trimming cost V 2 bases and J 4 bases; bases outside gene matches: 8. The CDR3 covers 15 residues. The CDR3: CASSLPGLQQYEQYF. The CDR3 region has the DNA TGTGCCAGCAGCTTACCGGGACTACAACAATACGAGCAGTACTTC.

The chain has TRBV29-1 and TRBJ1-6; D might be TRBD1 (6 bases). V lost 5 bases, J lost 0 bases, and 14 bases lay in between. CDR1 is SQVTM and CDR2 is ANQGSEA in the germline V gene. The CDR3 is 16 amino acids. The CDR3 DNA is TGCAGCGTTCAAACGGGGGCGAGCTCCTATAATTCACCCCTCCACTTT. This encodes CSVQTGASSYNSPLHF.